This is a list of T cell receptor beta chains from one sample in a study of T cell responses to AZD1222 COVID-19 vaccine. Clones were sequenced by immunoSEQ multiplex PCR, and TCRdb holds only the in-frame ones, with some missing. The sample records approximately 100,000 clones, roughly 86% being singletons. Material: peripheral blood, obtained on day 0 of MenACWY control vaccination. These receptors were taken from an adult in good health. CDR3s include the opening cysteine and the closing phenylalanine or tryptophan. Fields, in order: D gene, clone size, J gene, V gene, CDR3 DNA, CDR3 protein. A D gene is named only where the DNA matches it firmly. Clone size is shown for a subset of rows, as once, few, many or a class of expanded clone.

D: TRBD1
size: .
J: TRBJ1-2
V: TRBV28
DNA: TGTGCCAGCAGCCGAGGGGGCTCTAACTATGGCTACACCTTC
CDR3: CASSRGGSNYGYTF

D: .
size: .
J: TRBJ2-1
V: TRBV2
DNA: TGTGCCAGCCACTTCCCGGGACGAACCGTCAATGAGCAGTTCTTC
CDR3: CASHFPGRTVNEQFF

D: .
size: once
J: TRBJ1-1
V: TRBV7-9
DNA: TGTGCCAGCAGCCCCGAAACAGGGAACACTGAAGCTTTCTTT
CDR3: CASSPETGNTEAFF

D: .
size: .
J: TRBJ1-1
V: TRBV27
DNA: TGTGCCAGCAGTTTATCGGGGGGGGCTAAAGCTTTCTTT
CDR3: CASSLSGGAKAFF

D: .
size: .
J: TRBJ2-3
V: TRBV2
DNA: TGTGCCAGCAGTGAAGACCTACCTAGCACAGATACGCAGTATTTT
CDR3: CASSEDLPSTDTQYF

D: TRBD2
size: .
J: TRBJ2-5
V: TRBV5-1
DNA: TGCGCCACCTCGACTAGCGGAGCTCAAGAGACCCAGTACTTC
CDR3: CATSTSGAQETQYF

D: .
size: once
J: TRBJ2-1
V: TRBV11-2
DNA: TGTGCCAGCAGCTTAGATCGGGGGATTTCCTACAATGAGCAGTTCTTC
CDR3: CASSLDRGISYNEQFF

D: .
size: .
J: TRBJ2-1
V: TRBV2
DNA: TGTGCCAGCAGTGGGCAGTCTACAGGGGAGCAGTTCTTC
CDR3: CASSGQSTGEQFF

D: .
size: .
J: TRBJ2-2
V: TRBV4-3
DNA: TGCGCCAGCAGCCAAGGGGGGTCATTCGGGGAGCTGTTTTTT
CDR3: CASSQGGSFGELFF

D: .
size: .
J: TRBJ2-5
V: TRBV30
DNA: TGTGCCTGGAGCGTTCCAGGTGAGACCCAGTACTTC
CDR3: CAWSVPGETQYF

D: TRBD1
size: .
J: TRBJ2-1
V: TRBV7-2
DNA: TGTGCCAGCAGCTTCGGGACAGGGCTCTACAATGAGCAGTTCTTC
CDR3: CASSFGTGLYNEQFF

D: TRBD1
size: few
J: TRBJ2-2
V: TRBV10-3
DNA: TGTGCCATCAGTGTAGACAGGGGAGTGAACACCGGGGAGCTGTTTTTT
CDR3: CAISVDRGVNTGELFF

D: .
size: .
J: TRBJ1-3
V: TRBV30
DNA: TGTGCCGGCACCGACCCTCCCGGTGGAAACACCATATATTTT
CDR3: CAGTDPPGGNTIYF

D: .
size: .
J: TRBJ2-7
V: TRBV6-1
DNA: TGTGCCAGCAGTGAAGGGGGGGGCAACTACACCTACGAGCAGTACTTC
CDR3: CASSEGGGNYTYEQYF

D: .
size: .
J: TRBJ2-7
V: TRBV27
DNA: TGTGCCAGCAGTTTATGGGGCAGGAGTACCTCCGAGCAGTACTTC
CDR3: CASSLWGRSTSEQYF

D: .
size: once
J: TRBJ1-1
V: TRBV6-6
DNA: TGTGCCAGCAGGAGGGGGGGGGACACTGAAGCTTTCTTT
CDR3: CASRRGGDTEAFF

D: .
size: .
J: TRBJ1-2
V: TRBV5-4
DNA: TGTGCCAGCAGCGCTGGAAACGACAGGATCTATGGCTACACCTTC
CDR3: CASSAGNDRIYGYTF

D: .
size: .
J: TRBJ1-4
V: TRBV3-1/TRBV3-2
DNA: TGTGCCAGCAGCTCTCGTCTTGAAGTGAGCGAAAAACTGTTTTTT
CDR3: CASSSRLEVSEKLFF

D: .
size: .
J: TRBJ2-5
V: TRBV29-1
DNA: TGCAGCGTTGAAAGGGACACGGTCGGGACCCAGTACTTC
CDR3: CSVERDTVGTQYF

D: TRBD1
size: .
J: TRBJ1-5
V: TRBV10-3
DNA: TGTGCCATCACCAGCGCCGGGACAGGGGGCCCTCAGCCCCAGCATTTT
CDR3: CAITSAGTGGPQPQHF

D: .
size: once
J: TRBJ1-6
V: TRBV27
DNA: TGTGCCAGCAGTTTCTCCTCCGCAGGGATAAATTCACCCCTCCACTTT
CDR3: CASSFSSAGINSPLHF

D: .
size: .
J: TRBJ1-1
V: TRBV11-3
DNA: TGTGCCAGCAGCTTCACAGGGACAACTGAAGCTTTCTTT
CDR3: CASSFTGTTEAFF

D: .
size: once
J: TRBJ1-3
V: TRBV11-3
DNA: TGTGCCAGCAGCCCCGAGTCCTCTGGAAACACCATATATTTT
CDR3: CASSPESSGNTIYF

D: .
size: .
J: TRBJ1-2
V: TRBV11-1
DNA: TGTGCCAGCAGCTTAGTTAACAGCAATGTTGGCTACACCTTC
CDR3: CASSLVNSNVGYTF

D: .
size: .
J: TRBJ1-1
V: TRBV5-4
DNA: TGTGCCAGCAGCGGATGGGCGGCCACTGAAGCTTTCTTT
CDR3: CASSGWAATEAFF

D: .
size: .
J: TRBJ1-1
V: TRBV19
DNA: TGTGCCAGTAAACTCCGGGGAGACACTGAAGCTTTCTTT
CDR3: CASKLRGDTEAFF

D: .
size: .
J: TRBJ1-1
V: TRBV3-1/TRBV3-2
DNA: TGTGCCAGCAGCCCACAGCCGTTAAACACTGAAGCTTTCTTT
CDR3: CASSPQPLNTEAFF

D: .
size: .
J: TRBJ1-5
V: TRBV27
DNA: TGTGCCAGCAGTCTGAGGGGGGTCGATCCCCAGCATTTT
CDR3: CASSLRGVDPQHF

D: .
size: .
J: TRBJ2-1
V: TRBV9
DNA: TGTGCCAGCAGCCTCCTCTCCAGCGGGCATTACAATGAGCAGTTCTTC
CDR3: CASSLLSSGHYNEQFF

D: .
size: .
J: TRBJ2-1
V: TRBV27
DNA: TGTGCCAGCAGCACCGGGTTTTCCTACAATGAGCAGTTCTTC
CDR3: CASSTGFSYNEQFF

D: TRBD1
size: once
J: TRBJ2-2
V: TRBV7-2
DNA: TGTGCCAGCAGCTCCCCTCCCGGGACAGACCCTAACACCGGGGAGCTGTTTTTT
CDR3: CASSSPPGTDPNTGELFF

D: TRBD1
size: .
J: TRBJ1-1
V: TRBV4-1
DNA: TGCGCCAGCAGCCAAGGTCTAATTCAGGGGGGCAGGGGCACTGAAGCTTTCTTT
CDR3: CASSQGLIQGGRGTEAFF

D: .
size: once
J: TRBJ1-2
V: TRBV5-6
DNA: TGTGCCAGCAGCTTGGAACCGACAGGAAACTATGGCTACACCTTC
CDR3: CASSLEPTGNYGYTF

D: TRBD1
size: .
J: TRBJ2-2
V: TRBV6-5
DNA: TGTGCCAGCAGTTGGGGACAGGGGGAAACCGGGGAGCTGTTTTTT
CDR3: CASSWGQGETGELFF

D: .
size: .
J: TRBJ1-5
V: TRBV5-6
DNA: TGTGCCAGCAGCTTGCATGCAGGAGGGAATCAGCCCCAGCATTTT
CDR3: CASSLHAGGNQPQHF

D: .
size: .
J: TRBJ1-3
V: TRBV7-9
DNA: TGTGCCAGCAGCTCCAGGGGACTTGGAAACACCATATATTTT
CDR3: CASSSRGLGNTIYF

D: TRBD1
size: .
J: TRBJ2-7
V: TRBV6-5
DNA: TGTGCCAGCACTTCAGGGACAGGGAGGTACGAGCAGTACTTC
CDR3: CASTSGTGRYEQYF

D: TRBD2
size: .
J: TRBJ2-1
V: TRBV7-2
DNA: TGTGCCAGCAGCTTGGGACTAGGGAGTGAGCAGTTCTTC
CDR3: CASSLGLGSEQFF

D: TRBD1
size: .
J: TRBJ1-2
V: TRBV6-2/TRBV6-3
DNA: TGTGCCAGCAGTTACACCGGGACAGCGTTTGATTATGGCTACACCTTC
CDR3: CASSYTGTAFDYGYTF

D: .
size: few
J: TRBJ2-3
V: TRBV7-9
DNA: TGTGCCAGCACCCCAATGGGGGATACGCAGTATTTT
CDR3: CASTPMGDTQYF

D: TRBD2
size: few
J: TRBJ2-7
V: TRBV2
DNA: TGTGCCAGCAGTCCTCTCGGGACTAGCAACGACGAGCAGTACTTC
CDR3: CASSPLGTSNDEQYF

D: .
size: .
J: TRBJ1-1
V: TRBV29-1
DNA: TGCAGCGTTAACGATATGAACACTGAAGCTTTCTTT
CDR3: CSVNDMNTEAFF

D: TRBD1
size: .
J: TRBJ2-2
V: TRBV19
DNA: TGTGCCAGTAGTAGAGGGGGGACAGGGGGAGGCACCGGGGAGCTGTTTTTT
CDR3: CASSRGGTGGGTGELFF

D: .
size: .
J: TRBJ1-5
V: TRBV6-5
DNA: TGTGCCAGCAGTTACCGGCCAGACCAGCCCCAGCATTTT
CDR3: CASSYRPDQPQHF

D: .
size: few
J: TRBJ1-3
V: TRBV7-2
DNA: TGTGCCAGCAGCTTAAATTCAGGGAGCAACACCATATATTTT
CDR3: CASSLNSGSNTIYF

D: TRBD1
size: few
J: TRBJ2-1
V: TRBV2
DNA: TGTGCCAGCGGCCGGGACAGGGTAAACAATGAGCAGTTCTTC
CDR3: CASGRDRVNNEQFF

D: .
size: .
J: TRBJ1-6
V: TRBV5-4
DNA: TGTGCCAGCAGCTTGGAATCGGGGCTAAATAATTCACCCCTCCACTTT
CDR3: CASSLESGLNNSPLHF

D: .
size: .
J: TRBJ2-7
V: TRBV5-1
DNA: TGCGCCAGCACCAGAGGCCTAGCCGCCTTCAAGTCCTACGAGCAGTACTTC
CDR3: CASTRGLAAFKSYEQYF

D: .
size: .
J: TRBJ1-1
V: TRBV28
DNA: TGTGCCAGCACCCGTTCGAGCTCTGGCGGCACTGAAGCTTTCTTT
CDR3: CASTRSSSGGTEAFF

D: .
size: few
J: TRBJ2-7
V: TRBV4-1
DNA: TGCGCCAGCACCTCCGGGGGACGGAACGAGCAGTACTTC
CDR3: CASTSGGRNEQYF

D: TRBD1
size: .
J: TRBJ1-2
V: TRBV5-4
DNA: TGTGCCAGCAGCTTTGAGGCAGGGGGAGGCTACACCTTC
CDR3: CASSFEAGGGYTF

D: .
size: .
J: TRBJ1-4
V: TRBV18
DNA: TGTGCCAGCTCACCACCTACAGGGTCTAATGAAAAACTGTTTTTT
CDR3: CASSPPTGSNEKLFF

D: .
size: once
J: TRBJ2-5
V: TRBV2
DNA: TGTGCCACCCCCTACCCCCTAGAAGAGACCCAGTACTTC
CDR3: CATPYPLEETQYF